This passage covers 6 T cell receptor beta chains from one sample sequenced in a study of Ad26.COV2.S vaccination and SARS-CoV-2 variants. The protocol was immunoSEQ multiplex PCR, while the TCRdb copy is restricted to in-frame clones and leaves out a portion. The sample has under 600,000 clones; 80% to 90% are singletons. As to treatment: roughly 18 received Ad26.COV2.S at low or high dose, single or two shots; several received placebo; per-sample allocation not given. Samples analyzed were those drawn on day 63 after the first vaccine or placebo injection. The source material was peripheral blood, sampled in a trial of Ad26.COV2.S vaccine versus placebo. These receptors all stem from a person aged 18-60 years who received the Ad26.COV2.S COVID-19 vaccine or a placebo.

The chain is built from TRBV3-1 (or the pseudogene TRBV3-2) and TRBJ1-4; possible D gene TRBD1, 5 bases. The CDR3 is 14 residues long. Germline values: CDR1 LGHDT, CDR2 YNNKEL (reference sequence). The V end was cut by 1 base, the J end by 5 bases, with 8 bases between. CDR3 bases: TGTGCCAGCAGCCAAGGGGGGGTAAATGAAAAACTGTTTTTT. It yields the protein CASSQGGVNEKLFF.

This rearrangement joins TRBV29-1 to TRBJ2-3; 10 nucleotides line up with TRBD2. The CDR3 has 19 residues. The V segment lost 3 bases and the J segment 4 bases; nucleotides outside the gene matches: 19. CDR1 and CDR2 (germline): SQVTM, ANQGSEA. In DNA, the CDR3 is TGCAGCGTTGATTACGGGCTAGCGGGAGACATTTCGTCCGCAGATACGCAGTATTTT. Translating it yields CSVDYGLAGDISSADTQYF.

The rearrangement joins TRBV2 to TRBJ1-6; D is unresolved. CDR1 and CDR2 from the germline V gene are SNHLY and FYNNEI. This CDR3 is built from 17 residues. Trimming removed 1 base from V and 1 base from J, with 11 bases in between. The CDR3 is CASSEVGGWSYNSPLHF. Written as DNA, the CDR3 is TGTGCCAGCAGTGAAGTCGGCGGTTGGTCCTATAATTCACCCCTCCACTTT.

This clone was observed once. This sequence joins TRBV6-2 or TRBV6-3 and TRBJ2-3; 12 bases match TRBD2. This CDR3 has 18 residues. The V segment lost 2 bases and the J segment 0 bases; nucleotides outside the gene matches: 6. Germline loops: CDR1 MNHEY, CDR2 SVGEGT. The CDR3 loop reads CASSYPGLAGLSTDTQYF. The DNA for the CDR3 is TGTGCCAGCAGTTACCCCGGACTAGCGGGGCTTAGCACAGATACGCAGTATTTT.

This clone was recorded only once. The chain recombines TRBV7-3 with TRBJ2-1; D is possibly TRBD2 (6 bases). Germline-derived CDR1 and CDR2 are SGHTA and FQGTGA. CDR3 length: 15 amino acids. Trimming stripped 2 bases from V and 3 bases from J, with 11 bases between. The CDR3 protein is CASSLWASVYNEQFF. As DNA, the CDR3 is TGTGCCAGCAGCTTATGGGCTAGCGTCTACAATGAGCAGTTCTTC.

The chain recombines TRBV18 with TRBJ1-1; D is uncertain. Germline assignment: CDR1 KGHSH and CDR2 LQKENI. The CDR3 sequence is 18 residues long. Trimming removed 1 base at V and 6 bases at J, with 24 bases between. CDR3 in DNA: TGTGCCAGCTCACCACGATATTCGGGTCAGAGGAGGACGGCTGAAGCTTTCTTT. This translates into CASSPRYSGQRRTAEAFF.